This TCR beta chain appears in the sequencing data of a study of blood T cell repertoires in COVID-19. As for the study in general: Italy, Spain and the United States were the sources of the convalescent and acute COVID-19 samples. PBMCs, B-cell-depleted T cells, or T cells provided the cDNA or gDNA that made up the material.

Germline CDR1 and CDR2: MDHEN and SYDVKM. The CDR3 contains 14 residues. V lost 8 bases, J lost 2 bases, and 15 bases lay in between. In the source study's methods: The assay estimated nucleated cells by amplifying reference gene primers. Here immunoSEQ multiplex PCR was the method, and the copy in TCRdb shows in-frame clones only, minus some. The D gene and trimming were derived from the DNA, and the V and J assignments and clone size from that table. The table has 250,000 to 300,000 clones, about 82% seen once. The chain carries TRBV28 and TRBJ1-2; maybe TRBD1 (6 bases). Sequenced material: peripheral blood. The clonotype originates from a man aged 45-65 years with active or convalescent COVID-19. CDR3 sequence reads: CASLFKTGNYGYTF. The CDR3 DNA reads as TGTGCCAGCCTGTTTAAAACAGGGAACTATGGCTACACCTTC.